This TCR beta chain was captured in a study of T cells in Graves' hyperthyroidism and ophthalmopathy (dated by TCRdb to between 2018 and 2021). Looking at the study overall: Peripheral blood samples were taken at initial diagnosis, before any treatment was given. To identify TCR V-J signatures that set the groups apart, the researchers used a discovery cohort of about a hundred patients, made up of under 45 with Graves' ophthalmopathy and some 55 with stable Graves' hyperthyroidism. An independent validation cohort of under 20 hyperthyroidism patients and more than 15 patients who later progressed to ophthalmopathy tested prospective prediction of ophthalmopathy. In addition, the study compared T-cell repertoires in thyroid tissue and in blood from roughly 6 Graves' hyperthyroidism patients. The 75 to 100 discovery patients were randomly divided into training and test sets at a 7:3 ratio. Once sampling was done, hyperthyroidism patients were given methimazole at a starting dose of 30 mg daily, whereas ophthalmopathy patients were given high-dose intravenous methylprednisolone. According to the paper, TCR Vbeta CDR3 sequencing was carried out on roughly 130 peripheral blood samples, which came from fewer than 50 ophthalmopathy, about 75 hyperthyroidism and some 17 progressor patients. What the research found in general, with its limitations: In validation, the model predicted progression to ophthalmopathy a median of about 6 months before onset, with approximately 70% sensitivity and about 72% specificity. Most expanded thyroid clonotypes (frequency above 0.001) were also detected in blood, suggesting blood repertoires may reflect thyroid immune responses. No statistical method was used to fix the sample size in advance, and group allocation was not hidden from the investigators. A 13 V-J signature model separated ophthalmopathy from stable hyperthyroidism, with around 88% sensitivity and about 81% specificity in cross-validation and 80%/75% in testing.

Stable Graves' hyperthyroidism was defined as the absence of progression to ophthalmopathy over 18 months of follow-up. Hyperthyroidism patients were aged 18 to 65 years and newly diagnosed, with disease duration of less than 2 months. Exclusion was applied to patients with uncontrolled infections, other autoimmune diseases, pregnancy or lactation. Diagnoses were established on the basis of clinical symptoms, serum thyroxine and TRAb, thyroid ultrasound, and orbital computed tomography. PBMCs were separated from under 11 ml of fresh peripheral blood using Ficoll-Paque density gradient centrifugation. Total RNA was extracted using Trizol reagent, and RNA quality was assessed on an Agilent 2100 Bioanalyzer. Many counts were recorded for this clonotype. This receptor's antigen is unknown. No per-base quality is available; no much larger clone lies one base away. Its CDR3 holds 13 amino acids, cysteine through phenylalanine. Only CDR3 DNA remains: 39 bases, in frame from the first base. V gives up 2 bases and J gives up 2 bases, and the segment between their germline ends measures 9 bases. Looking up the germline V gene (reference sequence) yields CDR1 GTSNPN and CDR2 SVGIG.

TCR beta CDR3 regions were amplified from RNA transcripts. For the first round of RT-PCR on the TCR CDR3, the HTBI primer set was used together with the Qiagen OneStep RT-PCR kit. Libraries were constructed in a second round of multiplex PCR, after which size selection and purification were performed. Libraries were sequenced paired-end with 100 bp reads on an Illumina HiSeq2000. As for how the authors treated the data: SOAPnuke was used to process the raw data, throwing out any read that contained adapters or uncalled bases, had a mean Phred below 15, or lacked an exact constant-primer or identifier match. COPE v1.2.5 was used to merge the high-quality paired reads, and each unique nucleotide sequence was defined as a clonotype. MiTCR v1.1 was used to align clonotypes to the IMGT TRBV, TRBD and TRBJ reference segments. Analysis was restricted to V-J combinations with a frequency above 0.0001, which covered just over 98% of repertoires. A TCS score was defined as the ratio between F50 (clonal expansion) and ExV (chaos), using BLOSUM62-based TCRdist between CDR3 peptides within each V-J. Welch's t-statistics and random forest reduced around 550 V-J features to 13, which were used in a naive Bayes classifier (R e1071). TCRdb trimmed the raw reads at Q25, called clones with MiXCR and kept productive beta chains. Each entry is one CDR3 protein sequence, shown with its most common DNA and genes. Here the V and J calls rest on TCRdb's processing, not on the authors' analysis. This sample lists 350,000 or so distinct CDR3 sequences; 15% to 20% were detected once. The ten largest clonotypes hold roughly 49% of the sample.

This clonotype originated in a woman aged 50 to 65 with Graves' hyperthyroidism. Sequenced input: blood. The chain employs TRBV30 and TRBJ1-2, with TRBD1 tentatively as D gene (6 bases match). CDR3 region: CAWSITGNYGYTF. In nucleotides, the sequence is TGTGCCTGGAGTATCACAGGGAACTATGGCTACACCTTC.